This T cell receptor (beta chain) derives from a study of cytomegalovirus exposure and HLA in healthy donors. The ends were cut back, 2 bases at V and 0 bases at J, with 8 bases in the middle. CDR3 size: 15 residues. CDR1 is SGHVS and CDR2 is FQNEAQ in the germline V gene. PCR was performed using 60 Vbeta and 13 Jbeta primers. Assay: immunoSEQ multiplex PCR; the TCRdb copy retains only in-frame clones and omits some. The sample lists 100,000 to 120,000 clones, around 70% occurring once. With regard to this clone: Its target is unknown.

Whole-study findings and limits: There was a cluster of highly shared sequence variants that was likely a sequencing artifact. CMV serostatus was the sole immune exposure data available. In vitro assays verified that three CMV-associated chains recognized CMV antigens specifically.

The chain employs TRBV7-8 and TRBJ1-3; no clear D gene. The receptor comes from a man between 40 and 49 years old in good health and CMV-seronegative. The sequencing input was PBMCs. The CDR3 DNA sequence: TGTGCCAGCAGCTTAACAGACTACTCTGGAAACACCATATATTTT. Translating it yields CASSLTDYSGNTIYF.